Following are 2 T cell receptor beta chains from one sample sequenced in a study of PD-1 blockade in classical Hodgkin lymphoma. Relapse after autologous stem cell transplantation occurred in every patient, and brentuximab vedotin exposure varied. The method was immunoSEQ multiplex PCR; TCRdb's version includes in-frame clones alone and lacks a portion of them. Among almost 100,000 clones listed, roughly 92% were seen once. This material consisted of peripheral blood mononuclear cells (PBMCs), taken at baseline. These receptors were taken from a human donor with classical Hodgkin lymphoma.

CDR3 loop: CASSFYINSEAFF. The CDR3, as DNA: TGTGCCAGCAGCTTCTACATTAATTCCGAAGCTTTCTTT. This rearrangement joins TRBV28 to TRBJ1-1; D is ambiguous. Trimming pared 6 bases from V and 8 bases from J, leaving 16 bases between. There are 13 residues in the CDR3. Germline V CDR1 and CDR2: MDHEN, SYDVKM.

The chain combines TRBV10-3 with TRBJ1-5; 8 bases are shared with TRBD1. The CDR3 has 15 residues. The V gene's germline CDR1 is ENHRY and CDR2 SYGVKD. V was pared by 4 bases and J by 0 bases, with 2 bases of the junction left unmatched. The CDR3: CAISGGQDSNQPQHF. The DNA of the CDR3 is TGTGCCATCAGTGGGGGACAGGATAGCAATCAGCCCCAGCATTTT.